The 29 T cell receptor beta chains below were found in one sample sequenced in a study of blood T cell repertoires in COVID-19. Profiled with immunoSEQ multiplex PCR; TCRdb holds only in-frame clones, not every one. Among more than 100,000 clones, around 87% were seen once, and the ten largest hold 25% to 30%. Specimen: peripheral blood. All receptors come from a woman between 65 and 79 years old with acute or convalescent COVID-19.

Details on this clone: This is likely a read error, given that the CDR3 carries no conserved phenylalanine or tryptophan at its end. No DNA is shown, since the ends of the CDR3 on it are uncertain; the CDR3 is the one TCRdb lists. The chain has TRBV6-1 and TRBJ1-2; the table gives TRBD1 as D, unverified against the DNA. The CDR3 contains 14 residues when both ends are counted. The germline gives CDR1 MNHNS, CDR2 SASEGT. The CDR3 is CASSEDWTGGRVWV.

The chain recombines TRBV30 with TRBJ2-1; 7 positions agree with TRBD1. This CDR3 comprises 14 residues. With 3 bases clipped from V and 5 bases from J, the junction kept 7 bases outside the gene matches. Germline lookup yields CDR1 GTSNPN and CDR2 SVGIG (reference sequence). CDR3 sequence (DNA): TGTGCCTGGAGCTACAGGGGTTTCGACAATGAGCAGTTCTTC. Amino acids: CAWSYRGFDNEQFF. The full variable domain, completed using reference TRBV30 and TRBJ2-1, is SQTIHQWPATLVQPVGSPLSLECTVEGTSNPNLYWYRQAAGRGLQLLFYSVGIGQISSEVPQNLSASRPQDRQFILSSKKLLLSDSGFYLCAWSYRGFDNEQFFGPGTRLTVL.

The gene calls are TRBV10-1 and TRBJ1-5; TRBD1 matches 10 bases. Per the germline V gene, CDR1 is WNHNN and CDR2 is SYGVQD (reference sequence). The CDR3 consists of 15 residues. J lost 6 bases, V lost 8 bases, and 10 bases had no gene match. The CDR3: CASSHLTGGLQPQHF. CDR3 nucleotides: TGCGCCAGCTCCCACCTGACAGGGGGCCTTCAGCCCCAGCATTTT.

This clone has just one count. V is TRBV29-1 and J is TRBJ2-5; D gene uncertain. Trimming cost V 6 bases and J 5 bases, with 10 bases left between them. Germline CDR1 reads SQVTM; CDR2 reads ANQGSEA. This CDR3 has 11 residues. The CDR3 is CSVRPGETQYF. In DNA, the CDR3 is TGCAGCGTCCGTCCCGGGGAGACCCAGTACTTC.

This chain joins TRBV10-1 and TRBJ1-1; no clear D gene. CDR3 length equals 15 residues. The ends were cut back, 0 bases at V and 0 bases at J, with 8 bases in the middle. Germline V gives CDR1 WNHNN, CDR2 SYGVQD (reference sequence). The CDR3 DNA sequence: TGCGCCAGCAGTGAGTCAACAGCTTTGAACACTGAAGCTTTCTTT. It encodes CASSESTALNTEAFF.

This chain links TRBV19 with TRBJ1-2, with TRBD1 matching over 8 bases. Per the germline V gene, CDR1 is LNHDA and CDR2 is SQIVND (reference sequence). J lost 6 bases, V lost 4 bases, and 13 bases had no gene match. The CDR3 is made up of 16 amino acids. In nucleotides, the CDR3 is TGTGCCAGTAGTAAGTTCGGTGACAGGGGAAAAGATGGCTACACCTTC. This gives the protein CASSKFGDRGKDGYTF.

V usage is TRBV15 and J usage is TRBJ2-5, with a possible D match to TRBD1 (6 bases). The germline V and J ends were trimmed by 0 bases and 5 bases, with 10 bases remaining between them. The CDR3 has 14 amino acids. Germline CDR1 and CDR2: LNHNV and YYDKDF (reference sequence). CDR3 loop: CATSRDPQGETQYF. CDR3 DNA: TGTGCCACCAGCAGAGATCCCCAGGGGGAGACCCAGTACTTC.

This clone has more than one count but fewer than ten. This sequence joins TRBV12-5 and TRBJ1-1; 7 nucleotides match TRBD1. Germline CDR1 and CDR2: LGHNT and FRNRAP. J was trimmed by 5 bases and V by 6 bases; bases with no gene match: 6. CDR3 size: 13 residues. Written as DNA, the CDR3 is TGTGCTAGTGGGCTACAGGGGTGGACTGAAGCTTTCTTT. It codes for CASGLQGWTEAFF.

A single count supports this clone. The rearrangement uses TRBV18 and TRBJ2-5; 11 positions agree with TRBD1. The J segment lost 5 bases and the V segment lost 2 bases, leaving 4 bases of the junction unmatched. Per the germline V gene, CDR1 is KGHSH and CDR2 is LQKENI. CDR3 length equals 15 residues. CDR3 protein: CASSPGTGGDETQYF. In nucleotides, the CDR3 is TGTGCCAGCTCACCAGGGACAGGGGGTGACGAGACCCAGTACTTC.

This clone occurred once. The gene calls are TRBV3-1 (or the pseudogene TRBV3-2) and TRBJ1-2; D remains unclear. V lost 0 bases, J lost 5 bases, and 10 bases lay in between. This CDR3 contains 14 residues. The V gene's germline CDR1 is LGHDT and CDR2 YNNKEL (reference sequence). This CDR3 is CASSQERGLYGYTF. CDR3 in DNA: TGTGCCAGCAGCCAAGAGCGAGGCTTATATGGCTACACCTTC.

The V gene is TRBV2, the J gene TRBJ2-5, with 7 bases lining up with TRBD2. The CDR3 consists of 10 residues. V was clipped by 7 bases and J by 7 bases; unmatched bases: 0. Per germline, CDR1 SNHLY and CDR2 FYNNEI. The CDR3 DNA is TGTGCCAGCACGGGGGGGACCCAGTACTTC. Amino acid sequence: CASTGGTQYF.

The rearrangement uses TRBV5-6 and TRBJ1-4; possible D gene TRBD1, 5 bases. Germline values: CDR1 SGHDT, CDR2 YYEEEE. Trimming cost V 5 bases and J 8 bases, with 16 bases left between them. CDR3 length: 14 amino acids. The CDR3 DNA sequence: TGTGCCAGCAGTTCCCAAACGGGGGAAGAAAAACTGTTTTTT. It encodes CASSSQTGEEKLFF.

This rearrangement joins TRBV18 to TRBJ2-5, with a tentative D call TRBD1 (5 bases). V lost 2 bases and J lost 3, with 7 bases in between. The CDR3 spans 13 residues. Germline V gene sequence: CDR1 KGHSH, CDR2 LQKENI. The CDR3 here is CASSPSREETQYF. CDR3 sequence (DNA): TGTGCCAGCTCACCAAGCAGGGAAGAGACCCAGTACTTC.

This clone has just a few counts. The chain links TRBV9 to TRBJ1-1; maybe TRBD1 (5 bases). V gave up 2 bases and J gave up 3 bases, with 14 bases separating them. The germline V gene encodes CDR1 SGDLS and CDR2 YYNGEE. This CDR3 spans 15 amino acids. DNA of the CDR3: TGTGCCAGCAGCGTGAATCCTCGGGGGGACACTGAAGCTTTCTTT. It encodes CASSVNPRGDTEAFF. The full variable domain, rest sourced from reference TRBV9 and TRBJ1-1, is DSGVTQTPKHLITATGQRVTLRCSPRSGDLSVYWYQQSLDQGLQFLIQYYNGEERAKGNILERFSAQQFPDLHSELNLSSLELGDSALYFCASSVNPRGDTEAFFGQGTRLTVV.

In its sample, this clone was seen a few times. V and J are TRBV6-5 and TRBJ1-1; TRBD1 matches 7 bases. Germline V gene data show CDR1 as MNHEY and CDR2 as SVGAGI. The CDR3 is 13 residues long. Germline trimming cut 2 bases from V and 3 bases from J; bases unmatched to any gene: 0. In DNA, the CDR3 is TGTGCCAGCAGTTACCAGGGGGACACTGAAGCTTTCTTT. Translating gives CASSYQGDTEAFF.

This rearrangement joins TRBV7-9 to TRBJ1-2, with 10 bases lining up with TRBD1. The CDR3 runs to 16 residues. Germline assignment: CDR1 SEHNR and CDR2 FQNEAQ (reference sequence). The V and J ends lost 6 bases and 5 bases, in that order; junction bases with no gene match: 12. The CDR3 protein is CASRPLGQGSPYGYTF. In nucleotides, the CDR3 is TGTGCCAGCAGACCCCTGGGACAGGGGTCCCCTTATGGCTACACCTTC.

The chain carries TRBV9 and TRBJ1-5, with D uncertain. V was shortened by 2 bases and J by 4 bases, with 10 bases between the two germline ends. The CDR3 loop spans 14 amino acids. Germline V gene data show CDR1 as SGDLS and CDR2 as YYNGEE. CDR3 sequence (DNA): TGTGCCAGCAGCGTCGGATCGGGGAATCAGCCCCAGCATTTT. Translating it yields CASSVGSGNQPQHF.

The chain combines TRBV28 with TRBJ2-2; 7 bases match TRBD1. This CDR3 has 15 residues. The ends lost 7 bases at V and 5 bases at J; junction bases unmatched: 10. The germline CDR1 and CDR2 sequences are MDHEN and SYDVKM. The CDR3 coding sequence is TGTGCCAGCATCTCGTCGCCAGGGGGAACCGGGGAGCTGTTTTTT. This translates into CASISSPGGTGELFF. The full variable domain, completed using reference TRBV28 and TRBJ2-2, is DVKVTQSSRYLVKRTGEKVFLECVQDMDHENMFWYRQDPGLGLRLIYFSYDVKMKEKGDIPEGYSVSREKKERFSLILESASTNQTSMYLCASISSPGGTGELFFGEGSRLTVL.

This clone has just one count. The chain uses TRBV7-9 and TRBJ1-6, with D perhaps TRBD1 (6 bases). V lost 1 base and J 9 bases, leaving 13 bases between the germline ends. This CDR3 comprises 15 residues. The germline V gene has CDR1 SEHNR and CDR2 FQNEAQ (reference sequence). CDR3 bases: TGTGCCAGCAGCTTAGAAACAGGGTTGTTTTCACCCCTCCACTTT. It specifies CASSLETGLFSPLHF. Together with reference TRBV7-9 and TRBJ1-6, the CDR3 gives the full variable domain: DTGVSQNPRHKITKRGQNVTFRCDPISEHNRLYWYRQTLGQGPEFLTYFQNEAQLEKSRLLSDRFSAERPKGSFSTLEIQRTEQGDSAMYLCASSLETGLFSPLHFGNGTRLTVT.

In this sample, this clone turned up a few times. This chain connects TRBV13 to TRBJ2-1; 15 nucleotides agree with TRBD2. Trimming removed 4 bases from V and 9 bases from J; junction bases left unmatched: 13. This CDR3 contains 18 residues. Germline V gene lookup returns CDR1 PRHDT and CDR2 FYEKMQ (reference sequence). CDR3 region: CASSSESGLAGGNREQFF. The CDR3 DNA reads TGTGCCAGCAGCTCAGAATCGGGACTAGCGGGGGGTAACCGTGAGCAGTTCTTC.

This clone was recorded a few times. CDR3 nucleotides: TGTGCCAGCAGCCCCCGTCTAGGGGTAGAGAACACTGAAGCTTTCTTT. Its protein product is CASSPRLGVENTEAFF. This chain uses TRBV9 with TRBJ1-1, with D possibly matching TRBD1 (5 bases). The CDR3 is 16 amino acids. Germline CDR1 SGDLS, CDR2 YYNGEE. V dropped 4 bases and J dropped 1 base, with 17 bases sitting between them.

CDR3 protein: CASSLSPGQVAKNTEAFF. DNA for the CDR3: TGCGCCAGCAGCTTGTCACCGGGACAAGTCGCCAAGAACACTGAAGCTTTCTTT. The chain recombines TRBV5-1 with TRBJ1-1; tentative D call: TRBD1 (6 bases). The V end was cut by 1 base, the J end by 1 base, with 20 bases between. The CDR3 is made up of 18 amino acids. From germline, CDR1 is SGHRS and CDR2 YFSETQ.

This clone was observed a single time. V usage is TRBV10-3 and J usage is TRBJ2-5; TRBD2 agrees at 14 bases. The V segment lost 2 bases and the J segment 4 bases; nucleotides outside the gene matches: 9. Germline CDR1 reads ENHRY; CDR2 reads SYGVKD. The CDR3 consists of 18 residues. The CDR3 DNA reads TGTGCCATCAGTGAGACTTCCGGGACTAGCGGGGGTTTAGAGACCCAGTACTTC. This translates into CAISETSGTSGGLETQYF.

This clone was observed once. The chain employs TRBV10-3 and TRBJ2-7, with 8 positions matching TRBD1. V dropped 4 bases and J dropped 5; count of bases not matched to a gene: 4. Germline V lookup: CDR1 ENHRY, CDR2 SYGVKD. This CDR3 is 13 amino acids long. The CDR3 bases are TGTGCCATCAGTGGGGCAGGGGGCCACGAGCAGTACTTC. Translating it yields CAISGAGGHEQYF.

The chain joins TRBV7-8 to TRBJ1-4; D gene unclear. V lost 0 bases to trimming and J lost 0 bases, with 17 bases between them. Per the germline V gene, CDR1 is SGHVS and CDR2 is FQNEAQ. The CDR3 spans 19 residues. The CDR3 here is CASSLALPLGRATNEKLFF. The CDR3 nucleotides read TGTGCCAGCAGCTTAGCGCTCCCTCTCGGGCGGGCAACTAATGAAAAACTGTTTTTT.

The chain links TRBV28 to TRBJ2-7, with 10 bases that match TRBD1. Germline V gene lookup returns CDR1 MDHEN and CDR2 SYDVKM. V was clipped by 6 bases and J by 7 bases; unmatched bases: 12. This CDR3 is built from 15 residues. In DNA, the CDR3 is TGTGCCAGCAGAAACACCGGGACAGGGGCGCGGGAGCAGTACTTC. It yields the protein CASRNTGTGAREQYF. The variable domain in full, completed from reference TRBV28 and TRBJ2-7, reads DVKVTQSSRYLVKRTGEKVFLECVQDMDHENMFWYRQDPGLGLRLIYFSYDVKMKEKGDIPEGYSVSREKKERFSLILESASTNQTSMYLCASRNTGTGAREQYFGPGTRLTVT.

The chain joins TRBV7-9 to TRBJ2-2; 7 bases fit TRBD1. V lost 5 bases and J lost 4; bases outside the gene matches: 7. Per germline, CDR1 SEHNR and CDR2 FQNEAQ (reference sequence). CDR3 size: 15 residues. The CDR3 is CASSLIDRATGELFF. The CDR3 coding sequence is TGTGCCAGCAGCCTAATAGACAGGGCCACCGGGGAGCTGTTTTTT.

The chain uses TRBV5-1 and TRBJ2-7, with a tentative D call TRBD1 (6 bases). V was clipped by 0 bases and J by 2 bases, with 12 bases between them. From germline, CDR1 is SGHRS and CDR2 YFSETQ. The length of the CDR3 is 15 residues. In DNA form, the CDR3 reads TGCGCCAGCAGCTTGGGACAGGCGAATCCCTACGAGCAGTACTTC. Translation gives CASSLGQANPYEQYF.

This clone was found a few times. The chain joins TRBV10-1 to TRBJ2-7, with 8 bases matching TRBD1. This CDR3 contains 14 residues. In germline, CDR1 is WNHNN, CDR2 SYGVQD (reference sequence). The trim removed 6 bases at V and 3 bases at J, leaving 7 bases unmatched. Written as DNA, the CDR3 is TGCGCCAGCAGCAAGGCAGGGGGCTTCTACGAGCAGTACTTC. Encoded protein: CASSKAGGFYEQYF.